These 10 T cell receptor beta chains came from one sample sequenced in a study of radiotherapy plus CTLA-4 blockade in lung cancer. The repertoire was sequenced with immunoSEQ multiplex PCR; TCRdb's copy has only in-frame clones and lacks some. The top ten clones hold roughly 3.5% of a sample with about 110,000 clones, roughly 86% of them seen once. The source material was peripheral blood, sampled from a patient treated with radiotherapy plus ipilimumab. These receptors were taken from a human donor with non-small cell lung cancer that progressed on radiotherapy plus ipilimumab. Some clones in this sample may be carry-over from other donors' samples.

The V call is TRBV7-9, the J call TRBJ1-2, with D tentatively TRBD1 (6 bases). Germline assignment: CDR1 SEHNR and CDR2 FQNEAQ (reference sequence). The CDR3 spans 13 residues. The V end lost 3 bases, the J end lost 4 bases, and 9 bases lay between the germline ends. In nucleotides, the CDR3 is TGTGCCAGCAGCTTGGGGGCTGGCTATGGCTACACCTTC. Protein: CASSLGAGYGYTF.

This chain connects TRBV19 to TRBJ1-5; 12 bases are shared with TRBD1. Trimming cost V 9 bases and J 2 bases; bases outside gene matches: 5. This CDR3 is built from 15 residues. CDR1 LNHDA and CDR2 SQIVND come from the germline V gene (reference sequence). CDR3 sequence: CASRDRGQGNQPQHF. The CDR3 nucleotides read TGTGCCAGCAGGGACAGGGGGCAGGGCAATCAGCCCCAGCATTTT.

The chain links TRBV9 to TRBJ1-2; tentative D call: TRBD1 (6 bases). Trimming pared 3 bases from V and 2 bases from J, leaving 11 bases between. Germline loops: CDR1 SGDLS, CDR2 YYNGEE. The CDR3 totals 14 residues. The CDR3 is CASSANRVNYGYTF. CDR3 bases: TGTGCCAGCAGCGCAAACAGGGTCAACTATGGCTACACCTTC.

V usage is TRBV4-1 and J usage is TRBJ1-4; D remains unclear. In germline, CDR1 is MGHRA, CDR2 YSYEKL. This CDR3 is built from 17 residues. Trimming stripped 1 base from V and 1 base from J, with 13 bases between. The chain's CDR3 is CASSQGRALGTNEKLFF. The CDR3 bases are TGCGCCAGCAGCCAAGGAAGGGCTTTAGGAACTAATGAAAAACTGTTTTTT.

In its sample, this clone was seen a few times. This chain joins TRBV6-5 and TRBJ1-2; 10 nucleotides match TRBD1. The germline CDR1 and CDR2 sequences are MNHEY and SVGAGI. The CDR3 covers 15 residues. V lost 0 bases, J lost 4 bases, and 2 bases stayed unmatched. The CDR3 nucleotides are TGTGCCAGCAGTTACTCCTGGACAGGGGGCTATGGCTACACCTTC. This gives the protein CASSYSWTGGYGYTF.

Turning to this clone: One end of the junction varies from germline; a read error may be responsible. The chain recombines TRBV7-9 with TRBJ1-2; D unresolved. CDR3 length: 14 amino acids. Germline CDR1 reads SEHNR; CDR2 reads FQNEAQ (reference sequence). CDR3 coding DNA: TGTGCCAGCAGCGCCACCGGGTCTATCTATGGCTGCACCTTC. Translation gives CASSATGSIYGCTF.

This chain uses TRBV5-4 with TRBJ2-7, with D perhaps matching TRBD1 or TRBD2 (5 bases each). V was pared by 5 bases and J by 1 base, with 10 bases between. The CDR3 extends over 13 amino acids. Per germline, CDR1 SGHNT and CDR2 YYREEE (reference sequence). The CDR3 coding sequence is TGTGCCAGCAGACCGAGGGGATCCTACGAGCAGTACTTC. Its translation is CASRPRGSYEQYF.

The chain joins TRBV5-1 to TRBJ1-5; D possibly corresponds to TRBD1 (5 bases). Trimming stripped 5 bases from V and 4 bases from J, with 16 bases between. Germline V gene data show CDR1 as SGHRS and CDR2 as YFSETQ. The CDR3 loop spans 15 amino acids. For the CDR3, the DNA is TGCGCCAGCAGACTTTCCGGGACGCCTAATCAGCCCCAGCATTTT. It specifies CASRLSGTPNQPQHF.

The chain links TRBV2 to TRBJ1-5, with D unresolved. Trimming pared 7 bases from V and 7 bases from J, leaving 14 bases between. Germline loops: CDR1 SNHLY, CDR2 FYNNEI. This CDR3 contains 13 residues. The CDR3, as DNA: TGTGCCAGCAAGCCGTTCCAGGACCAGCCCCAGCATTTT. Protein sequence: CASKPFQDQPQHF.

The chain recombines TRBV9 with TRBJ1-1; D may be TRBD1 (6 bases). CDR3 size: 15 residues. Per the germline V gene, CDR1 is SGDLS and CDR2 is YYNGEE. The ends were cut back, 2 bases at V and 0 bases at J, with 11 bases in the middle. The CDR3 DNA follows: TGTGCCAGCAGCGTCTACAGGGATCTGAACACTGAAGCTTTCTTT. It codes for CASSVYRDLNTEAFF.